The 2 T cell receptor beta chains reported below all come from one sample, sequenced in a study of blood T cell repertoires in COVID-19. Libraries were prepared by immunoSEQ multiplex PCR; TCRdb keeps only in-frame clonotypes and omits some of them. The data contain some 12,000 clones, around 90% of them singletons. Input material: peripheral blood. All receptors derive from an older woman with active COVID-19.

The CDR3 nucleotides are TGTGCCACGGCCGGGACAGGGGTATTTCAGGGTGAGCAGTTCTTC. It is translated as CATAGTGVFQGEQFF. The chain couples TRBV6-6 to TRBJ2-1; 10 positions agree with TRBD1. The length of the CDR3 is 15 residues. Germline loops: CDR1 MNHNY, CDR2 SVGAGI (reference sequence). The J segment lost 9 bases and the V segment lost 10 bases, leaving 15 bases of the junction unmatched.

This sequence joins TRBV5-1 and TRBJ2-1, with 8 bases that match TRBD2. CDR3 length equals 16 residues. Germline CDR1 and CDR2: SGHRS and YFSETQ. The V and J ends lost 1 base and 2 bases, in that order; junction bases with no gene match: 5. CDR3 residues: CASSLMVGRAYNEQFF. CDR3 nucleotides: TGCGCCAGCAGCTTGATGGTCGGGAGGGCCTACAATGAGCAGTTCTTC.